Presented here are 27 T cell receptor beta chains from one specimen sequenced in a study of Ad26.COV2.S vaccination and SARS-CoV-2 variants. Here immunoSEQ multiplex PCR was the method, and the copy in TCRdb shows in-frame clones only, minus some. The sample includes about 400,000 clones, over 75% of them seen just once. Regarding treatment: 19 received Ad26.COV2.S at low or high dose, single or two shots; several received placebo; per-sample allocation not given. Sampling occurred on day 63 after the first vaccine or placebo injection. The sequencing here drew on peripheral blood, taken in a trial of Ad26.COV2.S vaccine versus placebo. These receptors all stem from a person aged 18 to 59 who received the Ad26.COV2.S COVID-19 vaccine or a placebo.

The V call is TRBV28, the J call TRBJ1-5; 11 bases fit TRBD1. The germline CDR1 and CDR2 sequences are MDHEN and SYDVKM. V dropped 4 bases and J dropped 5; count of bases not matched to a gene: 4. This CDR3 is built from 15 residues. The CDR3 bases are TGTGCCAGCAGTTCCCGGGACAGGGGGTATCAGCCCCAGCATTTT. It specifies CASSSRDRGYQPQHF.

V gene TRBV7-8 combines with J gene TRBJ2-1; 10 nucleotides match TRBD2. Per germline, CDR1 SGHVS and CDR2 FQNEAQ. The CDR3 contains 20 residues. Trimming cost V 1 base and J 9 bases; bases outside gene matches: 21. DNA of the CDR3: TGTGCCAGCAGCTTAGGGAGGGTTCCGGGACTAGCGAAACGGGGCGGTGAGCAGTTCTTC. Protein sequence: CASSLGRVPGLAKRGGEQFF.

The chain joins TRBV6-1 to TRBJ1-6, with D uncertain. The CDR3 consists of 13 residues. V gave up 3 bases and J gave up 6 bases, with 6 bases separating them. Germline lookup yields CDR1 MNHNS and CDR2 SASEGT. The CDR3 loop reads CASSESINSPLHF. CDR3 DNA: TGTGCCAGCAGTGAGTCAATTAATTCACCCCTCCACTTT.

The chain links TRBV6-6 to TRBJ1-3, with D uncertain. Germline values: CDR1 MNHNY, CDR2 SVGAGI (reference sequence). The CDR3 has 14 residues. Trimming shortened V by 3 bases and J by 4 bases, and 10 bases separated the two germline ends. CDR3 DNA: TGTGCCAGCAGTTATTTCGTCGACGGAAACACCATATATTTT. This sequence encodes CASSYFVDGNTIYF.

The chain recombines TRBV30 with TRBJ1-1; no firm D call. Germline CDR1 is GTSNPN and CDR2 is SVGIG (reference sequence). CDR3 length equals 13 residues. V lost 4 bases and J 5 bases, leaving 14 bases between the germline ends. CDR3 loop: CAWKDGLGTEAFF. DNA of the CDR3: TGTGCCTGGAAGGACGGTCTTGGGACTGAAGCTTTCTTT.

V gene TRBV19 combines with J gene TRBJ1-3, with D hard to call. Germline CDR1 LNHDA, CDR2 SQIVND (reference sequence). This CDR3 spans 14 amino acids. Trimming removed 2 bases at V and 0 bases at J, with 5 bases between. The CDR3 reads CASSILFSGNTIYF. Here the CDR3 DNA reads TGTGCCAGTAGTATACTTTTCTCTGGAAACACCATATATTTT.

The J gene is TRBJ2-3, the V gene TRBV7-3; a weak D match, TRBD2 (7 bases). The V and J ends lost 5 bases and 2 bases respectively, with 11 bases between them. This CDR3 comprises 14 residues. CDR1 SGHTA and CDR2 FQGTGA come from the germline V gene. The CDR3 nucleotides are TGTGCCAGCAGCACAGGGACTATCACAGATACGCAGTATTTT. Translation gives CASSTGTITDTQYF.

This chain joins TRBV11-3 and TRBJ2-7; D call uncertain. V was shortened by 10 bases and J by 2 bases, with 18 bases between the two germline ends. Germline CDR1 SGHNT, CDR2 YENEEA. The CDR3 length is 14 residues. CDR3 in DNA: TGTGCCACCGAACGAGAAGTGATTCCCTACGAGCAGTACTTC. It encodes CATEREVIPYEQYF.

The rearrangement joins TRBV13 to TRBJ2-1; 9 positions agree with TRBD2. The CDR3 contains 17 residues. The V gene's germline CDR1 is PRHDT and CDR2 FYEKMQ (reference sequence). Trimming removed 6 bases from V and 4 bases from J; junction bases left unmatched: 13. CDR3 amino acids: CASSKQRFSGGYNEQFF. The CDR3 coding sequence is TGTGCCAGCAGTAAGCAGCGCTTTAGCGGGGGTTACAATGAGCAGTTCTTC.

This chain connects TRBV28 to TRBJ2-5; maybe TRBD2 (6 bases). Germline V gene sequence: CDR1 MDHEN, CDR2 SYDVKM. The CDR3 is 15 residues long. Trimming left V 1 base short and J 5 bases short, with 14 bases between. CDR3 in DNA: TGTGCCAGCAGTTTATCCTTTAGCGGAACGGAGACCCAGTACTTC. Protein product: CASSLSFSGTETQYF.

V is TRBV12-3 or TRBV12-4 and J is TRBJ2-7; tentative D call: TRBD2 (6 bases). The germline V and J ends were trimmed by 6 bases and 6 bases, with 15 bases remaining between them. There are 13 residues in the CDR3. CDR3 residues: CASRYSGLGEQYF. CDR3 DNA: TGTGCCAGCAGATACAGCGGGTTGGGCGAGCAGTACTTC.

This chain links TRBV5-4 with TRBJ1-1; TRBD1 matches 7 bases. Germline CDR1 and CDR2: SGHNT and YYREEE (reference sequence). The junction had 7 bases not matched to a gene; V was cut back by 4 bases and J by 1 base. The CDR3 contains 15 residues. CDR3 coding DNA: TGTGCCAGCAGCCCCCAACAGGGGCCGAACACTGAAGCTTTCTTT. This gives the protein CASSPQQGPNTEAFF.

V gene TRBV29-1 combines with J gene TRBJ2-3; 7 nucleotides agree with TRBD1. With 8 bases clipped from V and 3 bases from J, the junction kept 8 bases outside the gene matches. The CDR3 runs 13 residues. Germline CDR1 reads SQVTM; CDR2 reads ANQGSEA. CDR3 sequence reads: CSKMTGRTDTQYF. CDR3 sequence (DNA): TGCAGCAAAATGACAGGGCGGACAGATACGCAGTATTTT.

The CDR3 DNA follows: TGTGCCAGCAGTGAGAACCTCCTCCCTAACTATGGCTACACCTTC. Its protein is CASSENLLPNYGYTF. The chain employs TRBV2 and TRBJ1-2, with D unclear. V was clipped by 3 bases and J by 0 bases, with 11 bases between them. The CDR3 has 15 amino acids. CDR1 and CDR2 from the germline V gene are SNHLY and FYNNEI.

The chain combines TRBV12-3 or TRBV12-4 with TRBJ2-5; D perhaps matches TRBD2 (6 bases). V dropped 6 bases and J dropped 3 bases, with 11 bases sitting between them. This CDR3 spans 13 amino acids. The CDR3 bases are TGTGCCAGCAGCAAGAGACTAGAAGAGACCCAGTACTTC. This translates into CASSKRLEETQYF.

This rearrangement joins TRBV27 to TRBJ1-6; D call uncertain. The CDR3 runs 12 residues. Trimming removed 7 bases at V and 6 bases at J, with 7 bases between. Germline-derived CDR1 and CDR2 are MNHEY and SMNVEV (reference sequence). The CDR3 loop is CASTRVNSPLHF. The CDR3 nucleotides read TGTGCCAGCACGAGGGTTAATTCACCCCTCCACTTT.

The chain carries TRBV4-1 and TRBJ1-3, with D perhaps matching TRBD1 (6 bases). From germline, CDR1 is MGHRA and CDR2 YSYEKL. V lost 2 bases and J lost 2, with 7 bases in between. The CDR3 is 14 residues long. The CDR3 nucleotides are TGCGCCAGCAGCCAAACAGGGACTGGAAACACCATATATTTT. This sequence encodes CASSQTGTGNTIYF.

The chain employs TRBV7-2 and TRBJ2-7, with D hard to call. Germline V lookup: CDR1 SGHTA, CDR2 FQGNSA. CDR3 length: 13 residues. V was pared by 8 bases and J by 2 bases, with 13 bases between. DNA for the CDR3: TGTGCCAGCTCCAAAGACGGTACCTACGAGCAGTACTTC. It yields the protein CASSKDGTYEQYF. The variable domain in full, completed from reference TRBV7-2 and TRBJ2-7, reads GAGVSQSPSNKVTEKGKDVELRCDPISGHTALYWYRQSLGQGLEFLIYFQGNSAPDKSGLPSDRFSAERTGGSVSTLTIQRTQQEDSAVYLCASSKDGTYEQYFGPGTRLTVT.

The chain joins TRBV30 to TRBJ2-6, with D unclear. Germline V lookup: CDR1 GTSNPN, CDR2 SVGIG (reference sequence). V was cut by 5 bases and J by 4 bases, with 6 bases left in between. The length of the CDR3 is 12 residues. CDR3: CAWGFGANVLTF. The CDR3 DNA is TGTGCCTGGGGTTTCGGGGCCAACGTCCTGACTTTC. The whole variable domain, filled in from reference TRBV30 and TRBJ2-6, reads SQTIHQWPATLVQPVGSPLSLECTVEGTSNPNLYWYRQAAGRGLQLLFYSVGIGQISSEVPQNLSASRPQDRQFILSSKKLLLSDSGFYLCAWGFGANVLTFGAGSRLTVL.

This sequence joins TRBV4-3 and TRBJ1-4; no definite D call. Trimming stripped 8 bases from V and 0 bases from J, with 10 bases between. This CDR3 has 14 residues. Germline assignment: CDR1 LGHNA and CDR2 YSLEER. In DNA, the CDR3 is TGCGCCAGCGCGAAGCGCGCAACTAATGAAAAACTGTTTTTT. It yields the protein CASAKRATNEKLFF.

This chain connects TRBV10-3 to TRBJ1-2; D gene unclear. V was trimmed by 4 bases and J by 2 bases, leaving 2 bases between them. Germline CDR1 is ENHRY and CDR2 is SYGVKD. This CDR3 region has 11 residues. CDR3 DNA sequence: TGTGCCATCAGTGCCAACTATGGCTACACCTTC. Protein product: CAISANYGYTF.

The chain links TRBV19 to TRBJ2-1, with 9 bases identical to TRBD2. Germline V gene lookup returns CDR1 LNHDA and CDR2 SQIVND (reference sequence). The V and J ends lost 6 bases and 6 bases, in that order; junction bases with no gene match: 9. The CDR3 extends over 15 amino acids. The CDR3, as DNA: TGTGCCAGTAGCCCCCGGGCGGGAGGGCTCAATGAGCAGTTCTTC. Its protein is CASSPRAGGLNEQFF.

The rearrangement links TRBV7-6 to TRBJ2-2, with D perhaps given as TRBD1 or TRBD2 (6 bases each). This CDR3 has 15 residues. Germline assignment: CDR1 SGHVS and CDR2 FNYEAQ. V lost 5 bases and J lost 6, with 16 bases in between. CDR3 sequence reads: CASSKGARGAGELFF. The CDR3 DNA reads as TGTGCCAGCAGCAAGGGTGCTAGGGGGGCCGGGGAGCTGTTTTTT.

V is TRBV5-1 and J is TRBJ1-5; the D gene is possibly TRBD1 (6 bases). The CDR3 covers 16 residues. CDR1 is SGHRS, CDR2 YFSETQ, per germline. Trimming took 4 bases from V and 4 from J, leaving 18 bases between them. This chain's CDR3 is CASSLGGRLGNQPQHF. In DNA, the CDR3 is TGCGCCAGCAGCCTAGGGGGACGCCTAGGGAATCAGCCCCAGCATTTT.

The rearrangement links TRBV15 to TRBJ1-5; maybe TRBD1 (5 bases). The CDR3 loop spans 16 amino acids. The germline V and J ends were trimmed by 1 base and 2 bases, with 12 bases remaining between them. CDR1 and CDR2 from the germline V gene are LNHNV and YYDKDF (reference sequence). The CDR3 protein is CATSRVDKGGNQPQHF. The CDR3 DNA is TGTGCCACCAGCAGAGTAGATAAAGGGGGCAATCAGCCCCAGCATTTT.

This clone was picked up one time. The chain is built from TRBV5-6 and TRBJ2-7; 8 bases are a match to TRBD2. Trimming at V came to 0 bases and at J to 7 bases, leaving 3 bases not matched to a gene. Germline CDR1 SGHDT, CDR2 YYEEEE. The CDR3 sequence is 13 residues long. CDR3 DNA: TGTGCCAGCAGCTTGGGATTAGCGGGAGAGCAGTACTTC. It specifies CASSLGLAGEQYF.

The chain employs TRBV10-2 and TRBJ2-7; unclear D gene. V was pared by 0 bases and J by 2 bases, with 17 bases between. This CDR3 is built from 17 residues. Germline V CDR1 and CDR2: WSHSY, SAAADI. The CDR3 nucleotides read TGCGCCAGCAGTGAGTCGACTCGAGCCCGGCGCACCTACGAGCAGTACTTC. Its protein product is CASSESTRARRTYEQYF.